The T cell receptor (beta chain) described here comes from a study of cytomegalovirus exposure and HLA in healthy donors. Study observations and caveats: Sequencing probably produced one cluster of sequence variants that were highly shared.

This clone was detected only a few times. Its antigen is as yet unknown. There are 13 residues in the CDR3. The V end was cut by 2 bases, the J end by 0 bases, with 4 bases between. CDR1 is SGHDN and CDR2 is FVKESK in the germline V gene. The study ran its PCR with 60 Vbeta and 13 Jbeta primers. Some clones are missing from TCRdb's copy, which holds only in-frame ones; the method was immunoSEQ multiplex PCR. The sample consists of around 130,000 clones, around 8.5% of them appearing once. The sequence was obtained from a man aged 40-55 years in good health and CMV-seronegative. The J gene is TRBJ1-1, the V gene TRBV14; D is undetermined. The sequencing sample was made of PBMCs. This CDR3 reads CASSQLVNTEAFF. CDR3 coding DNA: TGTGCCAGCAGCCAACTCGTGAACACTGAAGCTTTCTTT.